This T cell receptor beta chain appears in the sequencing data of a study of T-cell memory formation after mild COVID-19 (dated by TCRdb to the early 2020s). With respect to the entire study: TCR sequence clusters from the two donors were largely donor specific. Longitudinal TCRalpha and TCRbeta repertoire sequencing tracked T-cell clones expanding and contracting after mild COVID-19 in a couple of donors. The cohort comprised two young, previously healthy adult volunteers, one female and one male.

The listed sequencing device is Illumina NovaSeq 6000. TCRalpha and TCRbeta cDNA libraries were built by 5'RACE with constant-segment primers, adding sample barcodes and unique molecular identifiers. RNA was extracted from every sample with Trizol reagent. Libraries were amplified in two PCR steps, with a second sample barcode and Illumina TruSeq adapters added in the second step. Libraries were sequenced on an Illumina NovaSeq with 2 x 150 bp paired-end reads. The paper's data handling went like this. Reads were demultiplexed and collapsed into UMI-guided consensus sequences with migec v1.2.7. Using mixcr v2.1.11, UMI consensuses were aligned to TRA and TRB V and J templates and then assembled into clonotypes. Expanded or contracted clonotypes were those called significant by both edgeR and NoisET, with noise models trained on biological replicates. For edgeR calls, the cutoffs were a false discovery rate-adjusted p below 0.01 and a log2 fold-change threshold of 1. PCA with hierarchical clustering of max-normalized trajectories of the 1000 most abundant clonotypes was used as exploratory dynamics analysis. Separately sequenced CD4+ and CD8+ repertoires were used to assign a CD4 or CD8 phenotype to each responding clone. In-frame beta chains were kept once TCRdb had trimmed the public reads at Q25 with fastp and called clones with MiXCR. Entries are consolidated by CDR3 protein sequence, retaining the most common genes and DNA. V and J calls and clone size were set by TCRdb, not the authors. For this sample there are about 270,000 distinct CDR3 sequences; 16% appear just once. The leading ten clones occupy 20% to 25% of the sample.

The CDR3 contains 17 residues, cysteine and phenylalanine counted. The DNA shown is the 51-base CDR3, in frame from base 1. V drops 0 bases and J drops 0 bases, leaving 12 bases in between. The germline V gene specifies MGHRA as CDR1 and YSYEKL as CDR2. This clonotype came up a few times. Its antigen target is currently unknown. It has no much larger one-base neighbor in the sample; base qualities were not kept. PBMCs were isolated by Ficoll-Paque density gradient centrifugation. The research as a whole found: The second-wave clones that peaked on day 37 were not confirmed to be SARS-CoV-2 specific. Clones that contracted from day 15 to 85 showed balanced CD4/CD8 phenotypes, whereas a second wave of clones that expanded from day 15 to 37 leaned towards CD4+. The study included only a couple of mild cases, and larger cohorts that include severe cases with pre-infection samples were judged to be necessary. Some responding clones were found in pre-infection memory, which suggests that pre-existing cross-reactive memory T cells took part in the SARS-CoV-2 response. Contracting CD4+ clones turned up mainly in the CM and EM memory subsets, whereas EMRA was where CD8+ clones were enriched.

The sequence links TRBV4-1 to TRBJ1-3, with the D gene too uncertain to name. The clonotype comes from a man in his late teens or twenties who had mild COVID-19 (a few samples of this study predate the infection). The sample titles of this study are shuffled in the database, so cell type and time point are left out; the donor was told from shared clones. The source material was PBMCs or a T cell subset sorted from them (not recorded which). The CDR3: CASSQEPGGPSGNTIYF. The sequence in DNA is TGCGCCAGCAGCCAAGAACCCGGAGGACCCTCTGGAAACACCATATATTTT.